The rows below give T cell receptor beta chains drawn from one sample of a study of cytomegalovirus exposure and HLA in healthy donors. Clones were sequenced by immunoSEQ multiplex PCR, and TCRdb holds only the in-frame ones, with some missing. The sample has 160,000 or so clones; 65% to 85% are singletons. The specimen was PBMCs. The receptors shown here come from a male donor in good health and CMV-seropositive. Both conserved end residues are part of each CDR3. Not all rows give a size; the values are once, few, many and, for expanded clones, a class.

CASSDGQANTGELFF | TRBV5-4 | .
CASSLVQSGGEKLFF | TRBV5-6 | .
CASSLYAGSSYNEQFF | TRBV6-5 | .
CASSLRTGRAYEQYF | TRBV4-3 | few
CASSLFGYGYEQYF | TRBV27 | .
CASSSGQGNGHTF | TRBV11-2 | .
CASSQTSDSTDTQCF | TRBV6-5 | .
CASSSAGGSVNTEAFF | TRBV5-1 | .
CASRRGQPGVETQYF | TRBV5-1 | .
CASSVTSGRAQYF | TRBV9 | .
CASSLSIPHRGTYGYTF | TRBV5-6 | .
CASSGRRQGRDYGYTF | TRBV9 | .
CAWSVSLSYEQYF | TRBV30 | .
CAWNLDTGNTIYF | TRBV30 | once
CASSLDRRGANTEAFF | TRBV27 | .
CASSLGGPGLAHYEQYF | TRBV7-9 | .
CASSLTAGGTEQFF | TRBV7-9 | few
CSVEDSQAGYTF | TRBV29-1 | once
CASSLEGAYEQYF | TRBV7-9 | .
CASSQRGGVLNTEAFF | TRBV4-3 | few
CASSSDSNTGELFF | TRBV7-3 | .
CASSLASGNEQFF | TRBV19 | .
CASSTGLLVMNTEAFF | TRBV13 | once
CASSQDWGGYTF | TRBV2 | .
CASSLPEGQGRTEAFF | TRBV2 | .
CASSYLGRVDSPLHF | TRBV6-5 | .
CASSFQGYEQYF | TRBV6-5 | .
CASSTEFSSYNEQFF | TRBV5-6 | few
CASSLTGGGQLGYTF | TRBV28 | few
CASSHRTSLVQFF | TRBV5-6 | .
CASSPGSGQGANQPQHF | TRBV5-1 | .
CASSPRDPYEQYF | TRBV9 | .
CAWSVSPDEAFF | TRBV30 | .
CASSLSRGHRMYEQYF | TRBV27 | .
CASGRGTQYF | TRBV27 | once
CASSGDRGREKLFF | TRBV9 | .
CASSLGNRGREETQYF | TRBV7-2 | once
CASSLSGYYNEQFF | TRBV5-6 | .
CASSFGSIIAGELFF | TRBV19 | .
CASSPTGVGEKLFF | TRBV18 | .
CASSIVGTGTYEQYF | TRBV19 | .
CAWEGGAGNYNEQFF | TRBV30 | .
CAWSRETGSDTQYF | TRBV30 | .
CSVDSYGYTF | TRBV29-1 | .
CASSVVDSGRAGETQYF | TRBV9 | .
CASSRGGNTEAFF | TRBV18 | few
CASSVDWNTGELFF | TRBV9 | .
CASSLALQGAGETQYF | TRBV13 | .
CASRPGQMNTEAFF | TRBV28 | .
CAWNLDRLNQPQHF | TRBV30 | .
CASSQDSGGSNEQYF | TRBV4-3 | .
CASSQEGAGYTF | TRBV4-2 | .
CASSQVGTGEQYF | TRBV14 | .